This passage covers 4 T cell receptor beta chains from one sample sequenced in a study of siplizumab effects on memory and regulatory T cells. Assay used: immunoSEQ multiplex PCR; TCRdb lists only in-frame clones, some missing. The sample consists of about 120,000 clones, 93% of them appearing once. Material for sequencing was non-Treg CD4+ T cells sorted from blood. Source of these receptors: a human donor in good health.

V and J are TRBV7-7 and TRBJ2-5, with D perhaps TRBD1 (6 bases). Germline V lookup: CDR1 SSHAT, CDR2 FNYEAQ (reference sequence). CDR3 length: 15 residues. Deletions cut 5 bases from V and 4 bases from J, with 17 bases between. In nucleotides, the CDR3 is TGTGCCAGCAGCAGAGACACAGGGTGGGGAGAGACCCAGTACTTC. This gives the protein CASSRDTGWGETQYF. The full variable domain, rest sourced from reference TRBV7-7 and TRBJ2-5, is GAGVSQSPRYKVTKRGQDVTLRCDPISSHATLYWYQQALGQGPEFLTYFNYEAQPDKSGLPSDRFSAERPEGSISTLTIQRTEQRDSAMYRCASSRDTGWGETQYFGPGTRLLVL.

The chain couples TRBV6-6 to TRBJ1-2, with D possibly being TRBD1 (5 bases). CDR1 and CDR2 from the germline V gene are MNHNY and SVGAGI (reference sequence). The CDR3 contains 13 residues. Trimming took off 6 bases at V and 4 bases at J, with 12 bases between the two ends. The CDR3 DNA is TGTGCCAGCAGAGAGACAGTTCTCTATGGCTACACCTTC. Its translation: CASRETVLYGYTF.

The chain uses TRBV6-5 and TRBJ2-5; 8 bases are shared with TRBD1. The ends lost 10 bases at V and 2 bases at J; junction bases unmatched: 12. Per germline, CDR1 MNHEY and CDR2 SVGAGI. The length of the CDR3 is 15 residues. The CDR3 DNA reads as TGTGCCACCCTAGGACTTACAGGGGGGCAAGAGACCCAGTACTTC. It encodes CATLGLTGGQETQYF.

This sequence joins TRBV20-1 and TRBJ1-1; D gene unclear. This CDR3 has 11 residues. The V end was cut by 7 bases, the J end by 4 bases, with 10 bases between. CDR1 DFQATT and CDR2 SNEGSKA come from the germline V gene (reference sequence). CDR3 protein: CSVTQLTEAFF. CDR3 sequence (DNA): TGCAGTGTTACCCAACTCACTGAAGCTTTCTTT.